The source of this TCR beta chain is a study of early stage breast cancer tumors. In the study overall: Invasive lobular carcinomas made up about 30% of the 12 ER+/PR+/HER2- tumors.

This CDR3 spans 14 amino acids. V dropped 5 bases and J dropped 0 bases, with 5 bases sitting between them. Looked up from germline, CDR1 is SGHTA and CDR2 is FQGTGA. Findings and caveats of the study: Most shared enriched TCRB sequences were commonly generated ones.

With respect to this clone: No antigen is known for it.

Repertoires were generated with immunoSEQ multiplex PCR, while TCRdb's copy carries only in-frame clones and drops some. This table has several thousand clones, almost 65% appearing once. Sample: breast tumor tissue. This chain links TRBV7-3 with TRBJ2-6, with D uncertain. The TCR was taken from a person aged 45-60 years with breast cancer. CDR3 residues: CASSLSSGANVLTF. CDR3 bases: TGTGCCAGCAGCCTTTCCTCTGGGGCCAACGTCCTGACTTTC.